The 21 T cell receptor beta chains below all came from one sample that was sequenced in a study of blood T cell repertoires in COVID-19. Some clones are missing from TCRdb's copy, which holds only in-frame ones; the method was immunoSEQ multiplex PCR. Among around 310,000 clones listed, approximately 88% were seen once. Sequenced input: PBMCs or T cells enriched from blood (not recorded which). These receptors all come from a man aged 25-45 years who had recovered from COVID-19.

In DNA, the CDR3 is TGTGCCAGCAGCCAAAACAGGGTGAATGAGCAGTTCTTC. Translating gives CASSQNRVNEQFF. This chain links TRBV11-3 with TRBJ2-1; possible D gene TRBD1, 6 bases. This CDR3 is 13 amino acids long. Germline assignment: CDR1 SGHNT and CDR2 YENEEA. The germline V and J ends were trimmed by 5 bases and 7 bases, with 12 bases remaining between them.

The chain carries TRBV29-1 and TRBJ1-4; perhaps TRBD1 as D (5 bases). The CDR3 has 11 residues. V gave up 6 bases and J gave up 3 bases, with 5 bases separating them. Germline CDR1 and CDR2: SQVTM and ANQGSEA. The CDR3 nucleotides are TGCAGCGTAGGGGCTAATGAAAAACTGTTTTTT. Translation gives CSVGANEKLFF.

The chain links TRBV11-2 to TRBJ2-1; 9 bases line up with TRBD2. The germline CDR1 and CDR2 sequences are SGHAT and FQNNGV. This CDR3 contains 16 residues. V trimming: 5 bases; J trimming: 6 bases; junction bases outside the gene matches: 11. The CDR3, as DNA: TGTGCCAGCAGCAAAGGATGGACTAGCGACCCCAATGAGCAGTTCTTC. Its translation is CASSKGWTSDPNEQFF.

The V and J genes are TRBV19 and TRBJ2-7; 10 bases fit TRBD1. CDR1 is LNHDA, CDR2 SQIVND, per germline (reference sequence). V lost 2 bases and J lost 2; bases outside the gene matches: 3. The length of the CDR3 is 15 residues. CDR3 region: CASSILTGGPYEQYF. CDR3 DNA sequence: TGTGCCAGTAGTATACTGACAGGGGGCCCCTACGAGCAGTACTTC.

The chain is built from TRBV9 and TRBJ2-1; TRBD1 matches 12 bases. J gave up 2 bases and V 3 bases, and 3 bases lay outside the gene matches. The CDR3 is 16 amino acids. Per germline, CDR1 SGDLS and CDR2 YYNGEE. The CDR3 DNA follows: TGTGCCAGCAGCGGGGGGACAGGGGGCGCCTACAATGAGCAGTTCTTC. Its protein product is CASSGGTGGAYNEQFF.

The chain uses TRBV28 and TRBJ1-3, with D perhaps matching TRBD1 (6 bases). The CDR3 is 13 amino acids. Germline loops: CDR1 MDHEN, CDR2 SYDVKM. Between the trimmed V and J ends, which lost 6 bases and 3 bases, there was a span of 9 bases. CDR3: CASSPQGGNTIYF. The CDR3, as DNA: TGTGCCAGCAGCCCACAGGGTGGAAACACCATATATTTT.

The J gene is TRBJ2-1, the V gene TRBV18; D perhaps matches TRBD1 (6 bases). Deletions cut 0 bases from V and 1 base from J, with 10 bases between. The germline gives CDR1 KGHSH, CDR2 LQKENI. The CDR3 totals 16 residues. The CDR3 nucleotides are TGTGCCAGCTCACCACCTGGGGGCGCATCCTACAATGAGCAGTTCTTC. Translation: CASSPPGGASYNEQFF.

This chain connects TRBV6-5 to TRBJ2-2; weak D call: TRBD2 (6 bases). Looked up from germline, CDR1 is MNHEY and CDR2 is SVGAGI. Trimming took 11 bases from V and 6 from J, leaving 16 bases between them. The CDR3 is 13 amino acids. The CDR3 is CAASIREAGELFF. In DNA, the CDR3 is TGTGCCGCCAGCATAAGGGAGGCCGGGGAGCTGTTTTTT.

The rearrangement uses TRBV12-3 or TRBV12-4 and TRBJ1-5; D uncertain. Trimming removed 5 bases from V and 5 bases from J, with 10 bases in between. CDR3 length equals 13 residues. The CDR3 sequence is CASSPGSYQPQHF. The CDR3 nucleotides read TGTGCCAGCAGTCCGGGATCCTATCAGCCCCAGCATTTT.

The rearrangement joins TRBV5-6 to TRBJ1-2; 7 positions agree with TRBD1. The CDR3 has 14 residues. The germline V gene encodes CDR1 SGHDT and CDR2 YYEEEE. V was clipped by 4 bases and J by 3 bases; unmatched bases: 6. The CDR3 DNA reads TGTGCCAGCAGCGTGGGACAGACCTACTATGGCTACACCTTC. Translating gives CASSVGQTYYGYTF. The variable domain in full, completed from reference TRBV5-6 and TRBJ1-2, reads DAGVTQSPTHLIKTRGQQVTLRCSPKSGHDTVSWYQQALGQGPQFIFQYYEEEERQRGNFPDRFSGHQFPNYSSELNVNALLLGDSALYLCASSVGQTYYGYTFGSGTRLTVV.

The rearrangement uses TRBV30 and TRBJ1-5; D is undetermined. V shed 3 bases and J shed 9 bases, with 12 bases lying between them. This CDR3 has 12 amino acids. The germline gives CDR1 GTSNPN, CDR2 SVGIG (reference sequence). CDR3 region: CAWSPDQVPQHF. The CDR3 nucleotides read TGTGCCTGGAGCCCTGACCAGGTGCCCCAGCATTTT.

This sequence joins TRBV5-1 and TRBJ2-5; the match to TRBD2 covers 8 bases. The junction had 6 bases not matched to a gene; V was cut back by 4 bases and J by 1 base. Germline V gene sequence: CDR1 SGHRS, CDR2 YFSETQ. The CDR3 contains 15 residues. The chain's CDR3 is CASSEAGTSQETQYF. The DNA of the CDR3 is TGCGCCAGCAGCGAGGCCGGGACTAGCCAAGAGACCCAGTACTTC.

The J gene is TRBJ2-3, the V gene TRBV5-4, with 14 positions matching TRBD2. Looked up from germline, CDR1 is SGHNT and CDR2 is YYREEE (reference sequence). Trimming cost V 0 bases and J 4 bases; bases outside gene matches: 4. CDR3 length equals 17 residues. The CDR3, as DNA: TGTGCCAGCAGCTTGGACGAGACTAGCGGGGGGGCAGATACGCAGTATTTT. This gives the protein CASSLDETSGGADTQYF.

This clone was recorded once. This chain joins TRBV4-1 and TRBJ1-4, with no clear D. The CDR3 length is 13 residues. Germline CDR1 and CDR2: MGHRA and YSYEKL. V dropped 0 bases and J dropped 8 bases, with 7 bases sitting between them. CDR3 sequence reads: CASSQDRAEKLFF. Written as DNA, the CDR3 is TGCGCCAGCAGCCAAGATAGAGCCGAAAAACTGTTTTTT.

The chain recombines TRBV28 with TRBJ1-6, with a possible D match to TRBD1 (5 bases). The germline gives CDR1 MDHEN, CDR2 SYDVKM. V was shortened by 6 bases and J by 4 bases, with 10 bases between the two germline ends. The CDR3 contains 14 residues. The CDR3, as DNA: TGTGCCAGCAGGACAGACTCTTATAATTCACCCCTCCACTTT. Residues: CASRTDSYNSPLHF.

CDR3 nucleotides: TGTGCCTGGAGTACATCCTCCTACGAGCAGTACTTC. Its translation: CAWSTSSYEQYF. The chain joins TRBV30 to TRBJ2-7; D is unclear. This CDR3 region has 12 residues. The germline gives CDR1 GTSNPN, CDR2 SVGIG (reference sequence). V was pared by 2 bases and J by 0 bases, with 5 bases between.

Only a few counts were recorded for this clone. This chain uses TRBV5-6 with TRBJ1-3; tentatively, D is TRBD1 (5 bases). V was trimmed by 3 bases and J by 3 bases, leaving 13 bases between them. CDR1 is SGHDT, CDR2 YYEEEE, per germline. The length of the CDR3 is 15 residues. The chain's CDR3 is CASSSLDTSGNTIYF. CDR3 coding DNA: TGTGCCAGCAGCTCTCTGGACACAAGTGGAAACACCATATATTTT.

The gene calls are TRBV9 and TRBJ2-7; weak D call: TRBD2 (6 bases). V was cut by 3 bases and J by 3 bases, with 13 bases left in between. From germline, CDR1 is SGDLS and CDR2 YYNGEE. The CDR3 has 14 amino acids. This chain's CDR3 is CASSARLGGYEQYF. The CDR3 DNA sequence: TGTGCCAGCAGCGCCCGACTGGGAGGCTACGAGCAGTACTTC.

The V call is TRBV11-2, the J call TRBJ2-7; 11 bases agree with TRBD2. Germline assignment: CDR1 SGHAT and CDR2 FQNNGV. The CDR3 sequence is 17 residues long. The J segment lost 0 bases and the V segment lost 4 bases, leaving 8 bases of the junction unmatched. The CDR3 loop reads CASSWITSGGPSYEQYF. The CDR3 coding sequence is TGTGCCAGCAGCTGGATTACTAGCGGGGGCCCCTCCTACGAGCAGTACTTC.

The chain has TRBV28 and TRBJ2-1; 10 nucleotides line up with TRBD2. Germline V CDR1 and CDR2: MDHEN, SYDVKM. CDR3 size: 12 residues. The V and J ends lost 9 bases and 4 bases, in that order; junction bases with no gene match: 0. The CDR3 nucleotides read TGTGCCAGTAGCGGGGGGTACAATGAGCAGTTCTTC. This translates into CASSGGYNEQFF.

V and J are TRBV27 and TRBJ2-7; D might be TRBD1 (6 bases). This CDR3 has 12 amino acids. Germline V gene sequence: CDR1 MNHEY, CDR2 SMNVEV (reference sequence). Deletions cut 7 bases from V and 6 bases from J, with 13 bases between. Written as DNA, the CDR3 is TGTGCCAGCACAAAACAGGGATCCGAGCAGTACTTC. Its translation: CASTKQGSEQYF.